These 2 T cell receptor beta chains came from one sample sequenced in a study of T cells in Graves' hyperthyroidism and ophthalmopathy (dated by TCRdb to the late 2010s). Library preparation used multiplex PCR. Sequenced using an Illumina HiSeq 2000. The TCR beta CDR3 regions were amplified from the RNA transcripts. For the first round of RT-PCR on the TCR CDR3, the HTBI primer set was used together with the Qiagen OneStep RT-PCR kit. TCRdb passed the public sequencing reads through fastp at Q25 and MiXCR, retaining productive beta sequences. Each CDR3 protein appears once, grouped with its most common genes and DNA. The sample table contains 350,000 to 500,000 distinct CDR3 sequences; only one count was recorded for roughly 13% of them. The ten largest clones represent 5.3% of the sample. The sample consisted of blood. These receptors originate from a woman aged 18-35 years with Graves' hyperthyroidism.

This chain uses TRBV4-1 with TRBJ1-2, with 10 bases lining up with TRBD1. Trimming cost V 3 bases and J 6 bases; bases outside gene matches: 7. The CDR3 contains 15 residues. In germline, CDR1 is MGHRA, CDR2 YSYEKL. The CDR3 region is CASSHAGTGDDGYTF. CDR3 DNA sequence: TGCGCCAGCAGCCATGCCGGGACAGGGGACGATGGCTACACCTTC.

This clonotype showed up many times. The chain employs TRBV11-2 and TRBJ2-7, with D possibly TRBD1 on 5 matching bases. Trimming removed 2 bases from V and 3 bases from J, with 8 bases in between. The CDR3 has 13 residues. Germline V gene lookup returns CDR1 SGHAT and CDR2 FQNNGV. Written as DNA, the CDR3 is TGTGCCAGCAGCTTACAGACAGACTACGAGCAGTACTTC. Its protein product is CASSLQTDYEQYF.